This T cell receptor (beta chain) was profiled in a study of blood T cell repertoires in COVID-19. Whole-study context: T cells, B-cell-depleted T cells, or PBMCs supplied cDNA or gDNA.

Trimming at V came to 5 bases and at J to 4 bases, leaving 13 bases not matched to a gene. This CDR3 contains 18 residues. Germline V CDR1 and CDR2: LNHDA, SQIVND (reference sequence). Original processing methods: Reference gene primer amplification in the assay estimated nucleated cell counts. TCRdb keeps only in-frame clones here, not all; method: immunoSEQ multiplex PCR. V and J calls plus clone size are reproduced from that table; the DNA served to infer D and trimming. The top ten clones hold roughly 8% of a sample with some 120,000 clones, roughly 90% of them seen once. The chain carries TRBV19 and TRBJ2-1, with 11 bases lining up with TRBD2. The clonotype was recovered from a man aged 50-60 years with acute or convalescent COVID-19. The specimen was peripheral blood. CDR3 sequence reads: CASSPMTSGTGTYNEQFF. CDR3 nucleotide sequence: TGTGCCAGTAGTCCTATGACTAGCGGGACGGGGACTTACAATGAGCAGTTCTTC.